Listed below are T cell receptor beta chains from one sample, sequenced in a study of control samples from healthy donors and cancer patients. Repertoires were generated with immunoSEQ multiplex PCR, while TCRdb's copy carries only in-frame clones and drops some. The sample lists approximately 120,000 clones; approximately 87% were seen once. Sequenced sample: blood. Receptors originate from a man aged 60 to 75 in good health. Each CDR3 is given with its conserved first and last residue. The D gene is left open where the match is weak. Rows may omit the clone size; those that give it use once, few, many or a size class.

abundance	v_gene	j_gene	d_gene	CDR3nt	CDR3aa
-	TRBV18	TRBJ1-1	TRBD1	TGTGCCAGCTCACCTCAGGACAGGACACCGTTGAACACTGAAGCTTTCTTT	CASSPQDRTPLNTEAFF
-	TRBV19	TRBJ2-6	-	TGTGCCAGTAGTCCCCGTGAAGGACACAGGGCTGGGGCCAACGTCCTGACTTTC	CASSPREGHRAGANVLTF
-	TRBV6-5	TRBJ1-1	TRBD1	TGTGCCAGCAGTTCCTTTACGGGGACAGGGGGGACAGCTTTCTTT	CASSSFTGTGGTAFF
-	TRBV24-1	TRBJ2-3	-	TGTGCCACCAGTGATTTTGCGAGGGGACCAGATACGCAGTATTTT	CATSDFARGPDTQYF
-	TRBV10-3	TRBJ1-1	TRBD1	TGTGCCATCAGTGCGACGACAGGGGGCCTAGGTAACACTGAAGCTTTCTTT	CAISATTGGLGNTEAFF
-	TRBV30	TRBJ2-7	TRBD2	TGTGCCTGGTCTAGCGGGGGGGCGCGGGAGCAGTACTTC	CAWSSGGAREQYF
-	TRBV2	TRBJ1-5	-	TGTGCCAGCAGCCACGGGGCCGGGGTGAGTGAAAATCAGCCCCAGCATTTT	CASSHGAGVSENQPQHF
-	TRBV7-2	TRBJ1-2	-	TGTGCCAGCAGCTTATTACAGGGACGCGGCTACACCTTC	CASSLLQGRGYTF
-	TRBV3-1/TRBV3-2	TRBJ2-3	TRBD2	TGTGCCAGCAGCCAAGATGACCTAGCGGGGATCACAGATACGCAGTATTTT	CASSQDDLAGITDTQYF
once	TRBV18	TRBJ2-7	TRBD1	TGTGCCAGCTCACCAGGGACAGGGGGATCCTACGAGCAGTACTTC	CASSPGTGGSYEQYF
-	TRBV2	TRBJ1-6	-	TGTGCCAGCAGGAACCTAGGGGTTAATTCACCCCTCCACTTT	CASRNLGVNSPLHF
few	TRBV11-2	TRBJ2-1	-	TGTGCCTCTTCAGGGTACCAAAACAATGAGCAGTTCTTC	CASSGYQNNEQFF
-	TRBV12-3/TRBV12-4	TRBJ1-1	-	TGTGCCAGCAGTGGGAACACTGAAGCTTTCTTT	CASSGNTEAFF
-	TRBV14	TRBJ2-1	-	TGTGCCAGCAGCGCTTCCCAAAGGGGTGAGCAGTTCTTC	CASSASQRGEQFF
-	TRBV2	TRBJ1-5	-	TGTGCCAGCAGTGGCGTCGGCGGCTCTCAGCCCCAGCATTTT	CASSGVGGSQPQHF
-	TRBV19	TRBJ1-5	TRBD1	TGTGCCAGTAATGGGGTCGGGACAGGGAGCAATCAGCCCCAGCATTTT	CASNGVGTGSNQPQHF
-	TRBV7-9	TRBJ1-5	-	TGTGCCAGCAGCATAGAGGGGAATCAGCCCCAGCATTTT	CASSIEGNQPQHF
-	TRBV28	TRBJ2-1	-	TGTGCCAGCAAGGTGGCGGGGCCGACCTACAATGAGCAGTTCTTC	CASKVAGPTYNEQFF
-	TRBV24-1	TRBJ1-1	-	TGTGCCACCAACCACAGGGTAGGGCCTGAAGCTTTCTTT	CATNHRVGPEAFF
few	TRBV7-9	TRBJ2-7	TRBD1	TGTGCCAGCAGCTGGACAGGGGCGGGGGAGCAGTACTTC	CASSWTGAGEQYF
-	TRBV11-2	TRBJ2-2	-	TGTGCCAGCAGCTTAGGGTCGGTCACCGGGGAGCTGTTTTTT	CASSLGSVTGELFF
-	TRBV25-1	TRBJ2-3	-	TGTGCCAGCGGAGAGTACAGGGAAGATACGCAGTATTTT	CASGEYREDTQYF
-	TRBV5-1	TRBJ1-1	TRBD1	TGCGCCAGCAGCAGGGACAGGTACACTGAAGCTTTCTTT	CASSRDRYTEAFF
-	TRBV14	TRBJ1-2	-	TGTGCCAGCAGCCATGGAAACTATGGCTACACCTTC	CASSHGNYGYTF
-	TRBV28	TRBJ2-7	-	TGTGCCAGCACTAGCCCAATTAGGGCAGGCGAGCAGTACTTC	CASTSPIRAGEQYF
-	TRBV18	TRBJ1-2	-	TGTGCCAGCTCCACCAAAATTACAGGGAGCGGCTACACCTTC	CASSTKITGSGYTF
-	TRBV5-1	TRBJ1-2	-	TGCGCCAGCAGCCCCCTGGGGGGGGATCGTGGCTACACCTTC	CASSPLGGDRGYTF
-	TRBV3-1/TRBV3-2	TRBJ2-5	TRBD2	TGTGCCAGCAGCCACGGTTGGACTAGCGGGGGGCCCGATCAAGAGACCCAGTACTTC	CASSHGWTSGGPDQETQYF
once	TRBV28	TRBJ1-5	-	TGTGCCAGCAGGCCCCGTGGCAATCAGCCCCAGCATTTT	CASRPRGNQPQHF
-	TRBV28	TRBJ1-2	-	TGTGCCAGCAGTAGTTACAGGGACGGCTACACCTTC	CASSSYRDGYTF
-	TRBV14	TRBJ1-2	-	TGTGCCAGCAGCCAAACACGGAGTGGCTACACCTTC	CASSQTRSGYTF
many	TRBV6-5	TRBJ2-1	TRBD2	TGTGCCAGCAGTTACCCTAGCGGGGGGACTTACAATGAGCAGTTCTTC	CASSYPSGGTYNEQFF
-	TRBV27	TRBJ1-3	-	TGTGCCAGCAGTCCCTCACTATTGTTCTCTGGAAACACCATATATTTT	CASSPSLLFSGNTIYF
-	TRBV24-1	TRBJ2-3	TRBD2	TGTGCCACCAGTGATTTGCTGGGTGGTAGCGGGGGCACAGATACGCAGTATTTT	CATSDLLGGSGGTDTQYF
few	TRBV2	TRBJ2-7	TRBD1	TGTGCCAGCTTAGTAAGCGGGACAGGGCCCTACGAGCAGTACTTC	CASLVSGTGPYEQYF
once	TRBV2	TRBJ2-5	-	TGTGCCAGCTCCAGGGTTGGGCGCGAGACCCAGTACTTC	CASSRVGRETQYF
-	TRBV19	TRBJ2-5	-	TGTGCCAGTGGGGGGGAGACCCAGTACTTC	CASGGETQYF
-	TRBV5-1	TRBJ2-2	-	TGCGCCAGCAGCATTTTTGCATCGGGCACCGGGGAGCTGTTTTTT	CASSIFASGTGELFF
-	TRBV2	TRBJ1-1	-	TGTGCCAGCAGTGTGGCCCCTACGAGCACTGAAGCTTTCTTT	CASSVAPTSTEAFF
-	TRBV7-2	TRBJ2-7	-	TGTGCCAGCAGCTTAGACTTGGACGAGCAGTACTTC	CASSLDLDEQYF
few	TRBV19	TRBJ2-1	TRBD1	TGTGCCAGTATGGACAGGGGGTATGAGCAGTTCTTC	CASMDRGYEQFF
-	TRBV18	TRBJ1-2	-	TGTGCCAGCTCACCAGGAATCGAATTGGCCTATGGCTACATCTTC	CASSPGIELAYGYIF
-	TRBV18	TRBJ1-2	-	TGTGCCAGCTCACGCGGGGAGGAGGGCTACACCTTC	CASSRGEEGYTF